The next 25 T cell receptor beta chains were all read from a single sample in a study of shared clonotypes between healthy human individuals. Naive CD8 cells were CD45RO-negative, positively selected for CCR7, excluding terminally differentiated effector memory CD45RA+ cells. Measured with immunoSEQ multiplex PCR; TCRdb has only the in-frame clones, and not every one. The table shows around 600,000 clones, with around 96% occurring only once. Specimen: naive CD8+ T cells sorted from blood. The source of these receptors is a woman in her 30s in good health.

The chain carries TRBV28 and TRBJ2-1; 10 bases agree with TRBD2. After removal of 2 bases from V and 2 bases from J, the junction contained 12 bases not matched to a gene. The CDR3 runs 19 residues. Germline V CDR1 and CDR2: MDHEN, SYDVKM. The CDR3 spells CASSLDLAGAFGPYNEQFF. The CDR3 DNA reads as TGTGCCAGCAGTTTAGACCTAGCGGGAGCTTTTGGTCCCTACAATGAGCAGTTCTTC.

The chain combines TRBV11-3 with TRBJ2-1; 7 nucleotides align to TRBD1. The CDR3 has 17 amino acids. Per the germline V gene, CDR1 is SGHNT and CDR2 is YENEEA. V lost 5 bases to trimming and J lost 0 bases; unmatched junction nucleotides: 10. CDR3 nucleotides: TGTGCCAGCAGCCTTTCCAGGGGGTACAGCTCCTACAATGAGCAGTTCTTC. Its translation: CASSLSRGYSSYNEQFF.

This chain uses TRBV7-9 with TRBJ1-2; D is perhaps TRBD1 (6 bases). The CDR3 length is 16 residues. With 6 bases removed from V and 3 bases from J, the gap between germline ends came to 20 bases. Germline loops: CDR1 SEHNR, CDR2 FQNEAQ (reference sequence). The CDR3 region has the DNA TGTGCCAGCAGAATCCTCGACTCGGGGGCATACTATGGCTACACCTTC. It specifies CASRILDSGAYYGYTF.

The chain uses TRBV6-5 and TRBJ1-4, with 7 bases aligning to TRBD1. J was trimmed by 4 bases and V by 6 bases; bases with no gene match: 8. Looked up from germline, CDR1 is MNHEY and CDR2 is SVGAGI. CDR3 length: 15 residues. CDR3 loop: CASRARDSLNEKLFF. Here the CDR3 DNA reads TGTGCCAGCAGAGCCCGGGACAGCCTTAATGAAAAACTGTTTTTT.

CDR3 nucleotides: TGCACCAGCAGCCGCCGGACGGACCTTGGAGAGAATTCACCCCTCCACTTT. It translates to CTSSRRTDLGENSPLHF. The chain recombines TRBV1 with TRBJ1-6. TRBV1 is assigned pseudogene status. The CDR3 loop spans 17 amino acids.

This CDR3 reads CASSSGTKNTEAFF. The CDR3 region has the DNA TGTGCCAGCAGCAGTGGGACGAAGAACACTGAAGCTTTCTTT. The chain recombines TRBV7-9 with TRBJ1-1; weak D call: TRBD1 (5 bases). The CDR3 has 14 residues. Germline CDR1 SEHNR, CDR2 FQNEAQ (reference sequence). Between the trimmed V and J ends, which lost 5 bases and 1 base, there was a span of 11 bases.

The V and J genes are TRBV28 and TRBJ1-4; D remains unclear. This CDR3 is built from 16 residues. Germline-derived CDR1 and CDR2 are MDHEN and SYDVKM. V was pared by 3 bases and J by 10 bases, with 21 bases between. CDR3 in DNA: TGTGCCAGCAGTTTTAGTTCAGACATATACCTGCGAAAACTGTTTTTT. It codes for CASSFSSDIYLRKLFF.

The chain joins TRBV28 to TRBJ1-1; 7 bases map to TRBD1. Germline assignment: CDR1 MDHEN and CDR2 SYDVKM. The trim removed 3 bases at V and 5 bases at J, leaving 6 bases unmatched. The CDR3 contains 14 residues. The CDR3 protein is CASSFWSGGTEAFF. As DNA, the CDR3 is TGTGCCAGCAGTTTCTGGTCAGGGGGAACTGAAGCTTTCTTT.

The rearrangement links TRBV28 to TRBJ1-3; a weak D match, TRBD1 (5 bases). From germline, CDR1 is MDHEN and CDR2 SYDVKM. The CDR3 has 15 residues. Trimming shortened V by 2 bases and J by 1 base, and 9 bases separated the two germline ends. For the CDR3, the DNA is TGTGCCAGCAGTTTACAGGGATTGTCTGGAAACACCATATATTTT. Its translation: CASSLQGLSGNTIYF.

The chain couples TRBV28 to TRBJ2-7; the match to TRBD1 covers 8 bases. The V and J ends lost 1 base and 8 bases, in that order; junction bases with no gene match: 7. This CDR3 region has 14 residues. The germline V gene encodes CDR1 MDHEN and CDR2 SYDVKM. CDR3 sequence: CASSLLSGGAQQYF. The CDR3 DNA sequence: TGTGCCAGCAGTTTATTATCAGGGGGCGCGCAGCAGTACTTC. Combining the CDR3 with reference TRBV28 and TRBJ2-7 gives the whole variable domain DVKVTQSSRYLVKRTGEKVFLECVQDMDHENMFWYRQDPGLGLRLIYFSYDVKMKEKGDIPEGYSVSREKKERFSLILESASTNQTSMYLCASSLLSGGAQQYFGPGTRLTVT.

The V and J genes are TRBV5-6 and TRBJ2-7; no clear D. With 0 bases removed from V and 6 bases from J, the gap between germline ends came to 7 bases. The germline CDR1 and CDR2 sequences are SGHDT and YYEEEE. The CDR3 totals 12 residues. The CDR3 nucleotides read TGTGCCAGCAGCTTGGTGGGGTCCGAGCAGTACTTC. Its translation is CASSLVGSEQYF.

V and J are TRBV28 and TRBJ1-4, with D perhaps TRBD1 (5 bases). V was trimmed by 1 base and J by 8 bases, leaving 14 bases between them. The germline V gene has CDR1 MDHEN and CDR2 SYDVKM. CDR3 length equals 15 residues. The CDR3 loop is CASSLLRQGHEKLFF. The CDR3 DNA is TGTGCCAGCAGTTTATTGAGGCAGGGCCACGAAAAACTGTTTTTT. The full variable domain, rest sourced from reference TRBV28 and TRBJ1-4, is DVKVTQSSRYLVKRTGEKVFLECVQDMDHENMFWYRQDPGLGLRLIYFSYDVKMKEKGDIPEGYSVSREKKERFSLILESASTNQTSMYLCASSLLRQGHEKLFFGSGTQLSVL.

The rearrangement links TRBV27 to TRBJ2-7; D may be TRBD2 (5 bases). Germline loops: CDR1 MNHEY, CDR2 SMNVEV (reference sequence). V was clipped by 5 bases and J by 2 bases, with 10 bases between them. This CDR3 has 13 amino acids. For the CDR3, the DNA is TGTGCCAGCAGTCTAACTAGGGCCTACGAGCAGTACTTC. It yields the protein CASSLTRAYEQYF.

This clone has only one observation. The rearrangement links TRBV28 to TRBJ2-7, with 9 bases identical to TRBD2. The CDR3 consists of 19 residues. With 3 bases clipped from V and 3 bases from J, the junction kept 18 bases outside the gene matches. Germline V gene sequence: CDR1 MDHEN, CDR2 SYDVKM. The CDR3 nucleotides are TGTGCCAGCAGTTTTGTCGTTAATGTTCGCGGGAGGGCTGTCTACGAGCAGTACTTC. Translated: CASSFVVNVRGRAVYEQYF.

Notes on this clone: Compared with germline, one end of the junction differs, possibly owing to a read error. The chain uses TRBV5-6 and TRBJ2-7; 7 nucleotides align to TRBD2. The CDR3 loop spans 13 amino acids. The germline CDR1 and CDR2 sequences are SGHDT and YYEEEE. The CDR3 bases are TGTGCCAGCAGCCCGACTAGCTCCTCCGAGCAGTACTTC. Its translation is CASSPTSSSEQYF.

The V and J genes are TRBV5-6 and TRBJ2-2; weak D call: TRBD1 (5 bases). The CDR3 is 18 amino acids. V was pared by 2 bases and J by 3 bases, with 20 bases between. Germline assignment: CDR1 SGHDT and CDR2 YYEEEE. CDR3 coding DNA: TGTGCCAGCAGCTTTGAAGCAGGGCCGACAAAAGACACCGGGGAGCTGTTTTTT. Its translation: CASSFEAGPTKDTGELFF.

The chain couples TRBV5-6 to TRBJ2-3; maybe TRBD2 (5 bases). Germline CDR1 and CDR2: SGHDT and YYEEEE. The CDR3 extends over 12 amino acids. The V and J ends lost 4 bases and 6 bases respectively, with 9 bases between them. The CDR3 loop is CASSPSPDTQYF. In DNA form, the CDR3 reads TGTGCCAGCAGCCCTAGCCCCGATACGCAGTATTTT.

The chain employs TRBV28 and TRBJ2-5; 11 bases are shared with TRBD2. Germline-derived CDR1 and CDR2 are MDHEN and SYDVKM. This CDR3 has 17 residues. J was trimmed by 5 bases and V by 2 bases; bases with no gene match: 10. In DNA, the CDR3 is TGTGCCAGCAGTTTAAATTGGGCTAGCGGGAGGTTGGAGACCCAGTACTTC. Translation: CASSLNWASGRLETQYF.

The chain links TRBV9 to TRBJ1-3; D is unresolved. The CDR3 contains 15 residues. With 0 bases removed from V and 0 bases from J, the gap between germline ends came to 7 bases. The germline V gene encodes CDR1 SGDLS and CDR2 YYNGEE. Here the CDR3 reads CASSVEEVSGNTIYF. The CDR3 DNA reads TGTGCCAGCAGCGTAGAGGAGGTCTCTGGAAACACCATATATTTT.

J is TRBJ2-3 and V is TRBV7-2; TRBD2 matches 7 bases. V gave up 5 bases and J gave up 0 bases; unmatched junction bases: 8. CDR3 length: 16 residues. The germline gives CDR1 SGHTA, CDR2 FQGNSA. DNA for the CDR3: TGTGCCAGCAGCAATAGAGGCGGGGGTAGCACAGATACGCAGTATTTT. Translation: CASSNRGGGSTDTQYF.

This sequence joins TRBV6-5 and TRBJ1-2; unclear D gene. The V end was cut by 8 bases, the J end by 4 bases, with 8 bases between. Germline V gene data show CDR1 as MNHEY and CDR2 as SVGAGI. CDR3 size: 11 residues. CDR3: CASGAGYGYTF. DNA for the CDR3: TGTGCCAGCGGTGCGGGCTATGGCTACACCTTC.

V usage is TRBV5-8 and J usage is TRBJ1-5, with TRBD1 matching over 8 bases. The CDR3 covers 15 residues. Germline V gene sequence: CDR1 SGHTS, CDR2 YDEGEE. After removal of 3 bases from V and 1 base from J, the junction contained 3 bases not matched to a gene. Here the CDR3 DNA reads TGTGCCAGCAGCTATCGGACAGGGAGCAATCAGCCCCAGCATTTT. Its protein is CASSYRTGSNQPQHF.

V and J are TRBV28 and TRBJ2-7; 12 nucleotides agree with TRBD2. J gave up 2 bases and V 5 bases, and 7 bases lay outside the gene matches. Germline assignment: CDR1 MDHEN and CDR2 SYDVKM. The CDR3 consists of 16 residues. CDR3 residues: CASSPPGLAGTYEQYF. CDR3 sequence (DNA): TGTGCCAGCAGTCCCCCGGGACTAGCGGGTACCTACGAGCAGTACTTC.

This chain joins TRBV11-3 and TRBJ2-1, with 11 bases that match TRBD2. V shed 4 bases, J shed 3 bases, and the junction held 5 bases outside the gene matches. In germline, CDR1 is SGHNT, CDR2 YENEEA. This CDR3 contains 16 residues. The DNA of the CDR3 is TGTGCCAGCAGCTCCGGGGGACTAGCGGACTACAATGAGCAGTTCTTC. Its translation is CASSSGGLADYNEQFF.

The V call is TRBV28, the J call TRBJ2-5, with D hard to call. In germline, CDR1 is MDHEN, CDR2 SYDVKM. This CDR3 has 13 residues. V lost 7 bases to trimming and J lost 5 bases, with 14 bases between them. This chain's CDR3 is CASIPLGMETQYF. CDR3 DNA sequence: TGTGCCAGCATTCCCCTAGGGATGGAGACCCAGTACTTC.